The next 20 T cell receptor beta chains were all read from a single sample in a study of blood T cells in healthy people across ages. Combining a sample-barcoded 5' primer with a J-beta primer mix, a second PCR ran for about 7 to 11 cycles. TCRdb independently ran MiXCR on the 5' RACE reads; one entry per CDR3 protein. There are more than 650,000 distinct CDR3 sequences in the sample; approximately 21% occur only once, and under 25% lies in the top ten. Sequenced sample: blood. Receptors were obtained from a man aged 70 or older in good health.

This clonotype has at least ten counts. This rearrangement joins TRBV12-3 or TRBV12-4 to TRBJ1-2; 12 bases line up with TRBD1. The CDR3 extends over 15 amino acids. The junction had 10 bases not matched to a gene; V was cut back by 3 bases and J by 11 bases. As DNA, the CDR3 is TGTGCCAGCAGTTTTGGCCCGGGACAGGGGGCTGGTTACACCTTC. This codes for CASSFGPGQGAGYTF.

The chain links TRBV29-1 to TRBJ2-3; D may be TRBD2 (6 bases). The CDR3 sequence is 13 residues long. Trimming left V 5 bases short and J 3 bases short, with 12 bases between. Germline V CDR1 and CDR2: SQVTM, ANQGSEA. The chain's CDR3 is CSVRVSGTDTQYF. DNA for the CDR3: TGCAGCGTTCGAGTGAGCGGGACAGATACGCAGTATTTT.

On this clonotype itself: This may be a read error: a much more frequent sequence differs by one nucleotide. The chain recombines TRBV7-2 with TRBJ2-7; tentatively, D is TRBD1 (6 bases). This CDR3 is 14 amino acids long. The V gene's germline CDR1 is SGHTA and CDR2 FQGNSA. This CDR3 reads CASSFPGQTYEQCF. In nucleotides, the CDR3 is TGTGCCAGCAGCTTCCCGGGACAAACTTACGAGCAGTGCTTC.

This clonotype was seen ten or more times. This rearrangement joins TRBV12-3 or TRBV12-4 to TRBJ1-1, with D hard to call. The CDR3 totals 13 residues. V lost 3 bases, J lost 6 bases, and 11 bases lay in between. The CDR3 region has the DNA TGTGCCAGCAGTTTCAACTGGCCCGCTGAAGCTTTCTTT. This gives the protein CASSFNWPAEAFF.

The genes are TRBV18 and TRBJ2-3; TRBD2 agrees at 13 bases. In germline, CDR1 is KGHSH, CDR2 LQKENI. V lost 3 bases, J lost 0 bases, and 3 bases stayed unmatched. This CDR3 spans 17 amino acids. As DNA, the CDR3 is TGTGCCAGCTCACCGGGGACTAGCGGGATGAGCACAGATACGCAGTATTTT. Protein product: CASSPGTSGMSTDTQYF.

This clonotype occurred a few times. The V call is TRBV24-1, the J call TRBJ1-2, with unresolved D. Germline loops: CDR1 KGHDR, CDR2 SFDVKD. This CDR3 comprises 16 residues. V lost 3 bases to trimming and J lost 6 bases, with 19 bases between them. The CDR3 loop reads CATSDGRSPILHGYTF. The DNA for the CDR3 is TGTGCCACCAGTGATGGACGCTCTCCTATACTTCATGGCTACACCTTC.

This clonotype has only a few counts. The chain uses TRBV5-6 and TRBJ2-2, with TRBD2 as a possible D gene (5 bases). The germline V and J ends were trimmed by 1 base and 3 bases, with 7 bases remaining between them. CDR3 length: 14 amino acids. Germline V gene sequence: CDR1 SGHDT, CDR2 YYEEEE. The CDR3 sequence: CASSLREHTGELFF. CDR3 in DNA: TGTGCCAGCAGCTTGAGGGAGCACACCGGGGAGCTGTTTTTT.

This clonotype has just a few counts. The J gene is TRBJ2-1, the V gene TRBV4-2, with D possibly being TRBD2 (6 bases). CDR1 LGHNA and CDR2 YNFKEQ come from the germline V gene. V lost 4 bases, J lost 0 bases, and 13 bases lay in between. The length of the CDR3 is 16 residues. In nucleotides, the CDR3 is TGTGCCAGCAGCCCTATGGGCGGGGACTCCTACAATGAGCAGTTCTTC. As protein: CASSPMGGDSYNEQFF.

The J gene is TRBJ2-1, the V gene TRBV28; 9 bases fit TRBD1. CDR1 is MDHEN, CDR2 SYDVKM, per germline. V lost 3 bases and J lost 8; bases outside the gene matches: 11. CDR3 length: 16 amino acids. CDR3 in amino acids: CASSFEVEGQGYEQFF. As DNA, the CDR3 is TGTGCCAGCAGTTTTGAGGTGGAGGGACAGGGCTATGAGCAGTTCTTC. Drawing the rest from reference TRBV28 and TRBJ2-1, the complete variable domain is DVKVTQSSRYLVKRTGEKVFLECVQDMDHENMFWYRQDPGLGLRLIYFSYDVKMKEKGDIPEGYSVSREKKERFSLILESASTNQTSMYLCASSFEVEGQGYEQFFGPGTRLTVL.

The chain couples TRBV12-3 or TRBV12-4 to TRBJ1-3; tentative D call: TRBD1 (6 bases). With 6 bases removed from V and 4 bases from J, the gap between germline ends came to 16 bases. CDR3 length: 15 amino acids. The CDR3 loop reads CASRLQGDRGNTIYF. The CDR3 DNA sequence: TGTGCCAGCAGGCTACAGGGTGATAGGGGAAACACCATATATTTT.

The gene calls are TRBV7-8 and TRBJ1-2, with D perhaps matching TRBD1 (6 bases). V lost 0 bases and J 5 bases, leaving 10 bases between the germline ends. The germline CDR1 and CDR2 sequences are SGHVS and FQNEAQ. The CDR3 covers 14 residues. The CDR3 loop reads CASSLASTGYGYTF. DNA for the CDR3: TGTGCCAGCAGCTTAGCGAGCACAGGGTATGGCTACACCTTC.

The chain has TRBV10-3 and TRBJ2-5, with 13 bases lining up with TRBD2. CDR3 size: 17 residues. V shed 8 bases and J 5 bases; nucleotides not matched to a gene: 14. CDR1 is ENHRY, CDR2 SYGVKD, per germline. The chain's CDR3 is CAIATGLAGNAGETQYF. The DNA for the CDR3 is TGTGCCATCGCGACGGGACTAGCGGGGAACGCCGGTGAGACCCAGTACTTC.

This chain connects TRBV18 to TRBJ1-1, with a tentative D call TRBD1 (6 bases). V dropped 8 bases and J dropped 1 base, with 11 bases sitting between them. The CDR3 consists of 13 residues. CDR1 KGHSH and CDR2 LQKENI come from the germline V gene. CDR3 residues: CASSEGGNTEAFF. Here the CDR3 DNA reads TGTGCCAGCAGCGAAGGGGGGAACACTGAAGCTTTCTTT.

The V gene is TRBV12-3 or TRBV12-4, the J gene TRBJ1-3, with D maybe TRBD1 (5 bases). Trimming left V 6 bases short and J 8 bases short, with 17 bases between. This CDR3 has 14 amino acids. The CDR3 loop reads CASSSWAGTDTIYF. As DNA, the CDR3 is TGTGCCAGCAGCAGTTGGGCAGGGACGGACACCATATATTTT.

The chain uses TRBV20-1 and TRBJ1-2, with D unclear. CDR3 length: 12 amino acids. CDR1 and CDR2 (germline): DFQATT, SNEGSKA (reference sequence). Trimming took 1 base from V and 7 from J, leaving 10 bases between them. Here the CDR3 reads CSARGVSGGYTF. The CDR3 DNA is TGCAGTGCTAGAGGGGTCTCGGGTGGCTACACCTTC.

This clonotype was counted only a few times. This chain uses TRBV14 with TRBJ2-2; 8 positions match TRBD1. The CDR3 totals 14 residues. Trimming took 5 bases from V and 6 from J; bases not matched to a gene: 5. CDR1 SGHDN and CDR2 FVKESK come from the germline V gene. CDR3 in DNA: TGTGCCAGCAGCACAAGGACAGGGTCCGGGGAGCTGTTTTTT. This translates into CASSTRTGSGELFF.

J is TRBJ1-3 and V is TRBV29-1; D is unresolved. Between the trimmed V and J ends, which lost 6 bases and 0 bases, there was a span of 12 bases. In germline, CDR1 is SQVTM, CDR2 ANQGSEA. The CDR3 consists of 14 residues. CDR3 residues: CSVRGGSSGNTIYF. The DNA for the CDR3 is TGCAGCGTCCGGGGAGGTAGCTCTGGAAACACCATATATTTT.

V usage is TRBV28 and J usage is TRBJ2-7; the match to TRBD1 covers 7 bases. This CDR3 comprises 13 residues. After removal of 7 bases from V and 3 bases from J, the junction contained 6 bases not matched to a gene. Germline-derived CDR1 and CDR2 are MDHEN and SYDVKM. The CDR3 protein is CASINRDSYEQYF. In nucleotides, the CDR3 is TGTGCCAGCATTAACCGGGACAGCTACGAGCAGTACTTC.

This clonotype has only a few counts. The CDR3 DNA sequence: TGTGCCAGCAGTCGGGACAATCCGCGGGAAAAACTGTTTTTT. This sequence encodes CASSRDNPREKLFF. This rearrangement joins TRBV7-2 to TRBJ1-4, with D possibly being TRBD1 (6 bases). Germline CDR1 reads SGHTA; CDR2 reads FQGNSA. Trimming cost V 6 bases and J 8 bases, with 16 bases left between them. CDR3 length equals 14 residues.

This sequence joins TRBV4-2 and TRBJ2-4; TRBD1 or TRBD2 may be the D gene (5 bases each). Germline CDR1 and CDR2: LGHNA and YNFKEQ. The CDR3 loop spans 11 amino acids. Trimming shortened V by 3 bases and J by 9 bases, and 6 bases separated the two germline ends. For the CDR3, the DNA is TGTGCCAGCAGCCAGGGGACCATTCAGTACTTC. Protein product: CASSQGTIQYF.